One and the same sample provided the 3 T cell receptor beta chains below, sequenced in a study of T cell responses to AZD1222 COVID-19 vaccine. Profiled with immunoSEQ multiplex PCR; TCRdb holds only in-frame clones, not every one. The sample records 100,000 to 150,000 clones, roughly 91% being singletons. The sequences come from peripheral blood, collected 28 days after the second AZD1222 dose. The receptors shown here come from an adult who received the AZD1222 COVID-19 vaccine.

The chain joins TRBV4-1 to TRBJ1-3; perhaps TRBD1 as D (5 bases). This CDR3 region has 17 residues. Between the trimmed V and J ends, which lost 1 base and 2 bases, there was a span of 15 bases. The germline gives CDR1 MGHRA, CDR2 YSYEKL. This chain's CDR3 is CASSQGQKTATGNTIYF. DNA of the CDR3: TGCGCCAGCAGCCAAGGACAGAAGACAGCCACTGGAAACACCATATATTTT.

CDR3 sequence: CASRETGNYGYTF. In DNA, the CDR3 is TGTGCCAGCAGGGAGACAGGGAACTATGGCTACACCTTC. This chain joins TRBV12-3 or TRBV12-4 and TRBJ1-2; 7 positions agree with TRBD1. CDR3 length: 13 residues. Trimming removed 6 bases from V and 2 bases from J; junction bases left unmatched: 3.

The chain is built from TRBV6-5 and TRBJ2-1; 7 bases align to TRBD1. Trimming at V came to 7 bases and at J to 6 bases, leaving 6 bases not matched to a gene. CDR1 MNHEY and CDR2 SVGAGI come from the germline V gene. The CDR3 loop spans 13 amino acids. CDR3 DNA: TGTGCCAGCAACGACAGGGAGATCAATGAGCAGTTCTTC. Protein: CASNDREINEQFF.